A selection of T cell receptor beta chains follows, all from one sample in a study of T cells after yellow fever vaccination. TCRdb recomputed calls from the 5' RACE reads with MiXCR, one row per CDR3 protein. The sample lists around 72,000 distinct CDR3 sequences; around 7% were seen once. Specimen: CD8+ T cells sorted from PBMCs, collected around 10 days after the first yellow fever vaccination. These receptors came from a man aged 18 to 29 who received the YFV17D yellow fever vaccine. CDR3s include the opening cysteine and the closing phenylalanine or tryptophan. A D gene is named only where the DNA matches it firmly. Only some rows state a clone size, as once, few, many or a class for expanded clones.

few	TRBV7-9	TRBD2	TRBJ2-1	CASSFLAGVSYEQFF	TGTGCCAGCAGCTTCCTAGCGGGGGTTAGCTATGAGCAGTTCTTC
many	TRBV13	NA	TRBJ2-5	CASSLAQKETQYF	TGTGCCAGCAGCTTAGCCCAAAAAGAGACCCAGTACTTC
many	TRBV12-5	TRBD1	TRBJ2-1	CASGLTGTGEDEQFF	TGTGCTAGTGGTTTGACCGGGACAGGGGAAGATGAGCAGTTCTTC
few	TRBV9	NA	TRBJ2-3	CASSEREHGPVTDTQYF	TGTGCCAGCAGCGAGAGGGAGCATGGGCCAGTCACAGATACGCAGTATTTT
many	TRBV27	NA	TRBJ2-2	CASGTSHLGELFF	TGTGCCAGCGGGACTTCTCACCTCGGGGAGCTGTTTTTT
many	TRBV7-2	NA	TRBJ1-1	CASSLAPSTEAFF	TGTGCCAGCAGCTTAGCCCCGAGCACTGAAGCTTTCTTT
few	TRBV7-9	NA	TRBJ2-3	CASSLADSGLQTDTQYF	TGTGCCAGCAGCTTAGCGGACTCGGGACTCCAAACAGATACGCAGTATTTT
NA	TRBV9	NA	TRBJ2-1	CASSEGSDEQFF	TGTGCCAGCAGCGAGGGGTCGGATGAGCAGTTCTTC
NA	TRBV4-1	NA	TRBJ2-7	CASSQNPRRLYYEQYF	TGCGCCAGCAGCCAAAATCCGAGGCGGTTATACTACGAGCAGTACTTC
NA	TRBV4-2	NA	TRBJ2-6	CASSQDESGGANVLTF	TGTGCCAGCAGCCAAGATGAATCCGGAGGGGCCAACGTCCTGACTTTC
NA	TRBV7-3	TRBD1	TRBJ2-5	CASSLGLTGQETQYF	TGTGCCAGCAGCTTAGGGTTGACAGGGCAAGAGACCCAGTACTTC
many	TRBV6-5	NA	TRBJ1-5	CASSYEADSNQPQHF	TGTGCCAGCAGTTACGAGGCAGATAGCAATCAGCCCCAGCATTTT
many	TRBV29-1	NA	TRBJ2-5	CSVRTLGETQYF	TGCAGCGTTAGGACATTAGGAGAGACCCAGTACTTC
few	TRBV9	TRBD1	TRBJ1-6	CASSPRDRINSPLHF	TGTGCCAGCAGCCCTCGGGACAGAATTAATTCACCCCTCCACTTT
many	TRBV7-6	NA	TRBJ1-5	CASSIEQGRSNQPQHF	TGTGCCAGCAGCATAGAACAGGGACGTAGCAATCAGCCCCAGCATTTT
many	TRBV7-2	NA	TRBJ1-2	CATVPGAWGYTF	TGTGCCACGGTCCCGGGCGCGTGGGGCTACACCTTC
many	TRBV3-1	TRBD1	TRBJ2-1	CASSLTGTGNEQFF	TGTGCCAGCAGCCTCACCGGGACAGGGAATGAGCAGTTCTTC
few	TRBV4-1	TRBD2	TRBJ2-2	CASSQGSGLAGAITGELFF	TGCGCCAGCAGCCAAGGGTCGGGACTAGCGGGGGCCATAACCGGGGAGCTGTTTTTT
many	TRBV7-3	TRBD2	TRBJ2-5	CASSLNSGDYQETQYF	TGTGCCAGCAGCTTAAATAGCGGGGACTACCAAGAGACCCAGTACTTC
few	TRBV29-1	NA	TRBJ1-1	CSATMGAAGWDTEAFF	TGCAGCGCCACGATGGGGGCAGCTGGTTGGGACACTGAAGCTTTCTTT
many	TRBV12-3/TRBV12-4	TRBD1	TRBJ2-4	CASTSGTGENIQYF	TGTGCCAGCACCTCCGGGACAGGGGAAAACATTCAGTACTTC
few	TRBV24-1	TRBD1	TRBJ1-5	CATSDPGQSNQPQHF	TGTGCCACCAGTGACCCGGGACAGTCCAATCAGCCCCAGCATTTT
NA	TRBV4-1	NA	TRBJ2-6	CASRGGAGANVLTF	TGCGCCAGCAGAGGCGGGGCTGGGGCCAACGTCCTGACTTTC
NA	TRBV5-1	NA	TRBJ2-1	CASSTWTAHNEQFF	TGCGCCAGCAGCACGTGGACAGCCCACAATGAGCAGTTCTTC
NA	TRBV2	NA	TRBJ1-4	CASSEVAVGPNEKLFF	TGTGCCAGCAGTGAAGTAGCTGTTGGGCCTAATGAAAAACTGTTTTTT
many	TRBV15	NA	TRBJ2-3	CATSPRSPDTQYF	TGTGCCACCAGCCCCAGGTCCCCAGATACGCAGTATTTT
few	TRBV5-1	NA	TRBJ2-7	CASTRGGPAYEQYF	TGCGCCAGCACGAGAGGGGGGCCTGCCTACGAGCAGTACTTC
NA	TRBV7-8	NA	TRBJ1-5	CASRPDTSNQPQHF	TGTGCCAGCAGGCCCGACACTAGCAATCAGCCCCAGCATTTT
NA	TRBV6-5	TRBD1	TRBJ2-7	CASSYWTGTGGEQYF	TGTGCCAGCAGTTACTGGACCGGGACAGGAGGCGAGCAGTACTTC
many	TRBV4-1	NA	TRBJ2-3	CASSQVGAQADTQYF	TGCGCCAGCAGCCAAGTTGGGGCGCAGGCAGATACGCAGTATTTT
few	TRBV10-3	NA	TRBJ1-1	CAISETGDTEAFF	TGTGCCATCAGTGAAACGGGGGATACTGAAGCTTTCTTT
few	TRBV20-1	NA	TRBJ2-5	CSARDHLTTVGETQYF	TGCAGTGCTAGAGATCACCTTACGACAGTAGGAGAGACCCAGTACTTC
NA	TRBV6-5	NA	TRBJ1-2	CASSYSVFRGSDYGYTF	TGTGCCAGCAGTTACTCCGTATTTAGGGGGTCGGACTATGGCTACACCTTC